These T cell receptor beta chains were read from a single sample in a study of immune cell composition in non-small cell lung cancer. TCRdb's copy holds only in-frame clones and misses some; the assay was immunoSEQ multiplex PCR. The table includes about 3,600 clones, almost 75% detected once. Sequencing was carried out using non-adjacent lung tissue. These receptor sequences come from a human donor with non-small cell lung cancer. Both conserved end residues are part of each CDR3. A D gene is named only where the DNA matches it firmly. Size tells how often a clone was seen (once, few, many) or the class of an expanded clone, and some rows leave it out.

V: TRBV20-1; D: TRBD1; size: few; J: TRBJ2-7; DNA: TGCAGTGCTAGGACGGACAGGGAGCAGTACTTC; CDR3: CSARTDREQYF
V: TRBV27; D: .; size: .; J: TRBJ1-5; DNA: TGTGCCAGCAGTTTATCGCGCCTTCAGCCCCAGCATTTT; CDR3: CASSLSRLQPQHF
V: TRBV14; D: .; size: .; J: TRBJ2-7; DNA: TGTGCCAGCAGCCCCCAACTAGCTGGCGAGCAGTACTTC; CDR3: CASSPQLAGEQYF
V: TRBV7-8; D: .; size: once; J: TRBJ1-1; DNA: TGTGCCAGCAGCCCCGACACGAACACTGAAGCTTTCTTT; CDR3: CASSPDTNTEAFF
V: TRBV15; D: TRBD1; size: .; J: TRBJ1-1; DNA: TGTGCCACCAGCAGCGGACAGGGCGGCACTGAAGCTTTCTTT; CDR3: CATSSGQGGTEAFF
V: TRBV4-3; D: TRBD2; size: .; J: TRBJ2-2; DNA: TGCGCCAGCAGCCAAGATTCAAGCGGGGCCGGGGAGCTGTTTTTT; CDR3: CASSQDSSGAGELFF
V: TRBV18; D: TRBD1; size: .; J: TRBJ2-1; DNA: TGTGCCAGCTCACCCGACAGGGGAGCCTACAATGAGCAGTTCTTC; CDR3: CASSPDRGAYNEQFF
V: TRBV7-8; D: .; size: few; J: TRBJ1-4; DNA: TGTGCCAGCAGCTTAGGTTTGGGACCGCGGGGGGAAAAACTGTTTTTT; CDR3: CASSLGLGPRGEKLFF
V: TRBV28; D: TRBD2; size: .; J: TRBJ2-5; DNA: TGTGCCAGCAGTTTATCCCCGCCGGGGACTAGCGGGCAAGAGACCCAGTACTTC; CDR3: CASSLSPPGTSGQETQYF
V: TRBV28; D: TRBD2; size: .; J: TRBJ2-3; DNA: TGTGCCAGCAGTTCGACGACTAGCGGGAGGGCCGGTACGCAGTATTTT; CDR3: CASSSTTSGRAGTQYF
V: TRBV5-1; D: TRBD1; size: .; J: TRBJ1-1; DNA: TGCGCCAGCAGCCAGTCCCGGGACAGGGTGGACACTGAAGCTTTCTTT; CDR3: CASSQSRDRVDTEAFF
V: TRBV29-1; D: .; size: once; J: TRBJ2-7; DNA: TGCAGCGTAGGCGGGACAGCCGCCGGTGGAACCTACGAGCAGTACTTC; CDR3: CSVGGTAAGGTYEQYF
V: TRBV5-1; D: .; size: once; J: TRBJ1-2; DNA: TGCGCCAGCAGCTTGGCATCCGGGGGAGGCTATGGCTACACCTTC; CDR3: CASSLASGGGYGYTF
V: TRBV2; D: .; size: medium-sized; J: TRBJ2-2; DNA: TGTGCCAGCACCGAACAGGGCGCCGGGGAGCTGTTTTTT; CDR3: CASTEQGAGELFF
V: TRBV10-3; D: .; size: .; J: TRBJ1-1; DNA: TGTGCCATCAGTGGTGGGGCCGAAGCTTTCTTT; CDR3: CAISGGAEAFF
V: TRBV27; D: .; size: .; J: TRBJ2-5; DNA: TGTGCCAGCAGTTCCAGGCAAGAGACCCAGTACTTC; CDR3: CASSSRQETQYF
V: TRBV28; D: .; size: .; J: TRBJ1-2; DNA: TGTGCCAGCAGTTCCCAAGGGGGAGATAGGAGGGGCTACACCTTC; CDR3: CASSSQGGDRRGYTF
V: TRBV6-5; D: .; size: once; J: TRBJ2-5; DNA: TGTGCCAGCAGTAATAGAGGAGAGACCCAGTACTTC; CDR3: CASSNRGETQYF
V: TRBV9; D: TRBD2; size: .; J: TRBJ2-1; DNA: TGTGCCAGCAGCGTGGGAATAGCGGGAGCTTACAATGAGCAGTTCTTC; CDR3: CASSVGIAGAYNEQFF
V: TRBV10-1; D: TRBD1; size: few; J: TRBJ1-2; DNA: TGCGCCTTGAGGACAGGGAACGGCTACACCTTC; CDR3: CALRTGNGYTF
V: TRBV9; D: TRBD1; size: .; J: TRBJ2-2; DNA: TGTGCCAGCAGCGCTCCGGGACAGATTAACACCGGGGAGCTGTTTTTT; CDR3: CASSAPGQINTGELFF
V: TRBV18; D: .; size: .; J: TRBJ2-7; DNA: TGTGCCAGCTCACCGGGCCAGGAGGCCTACGAGCAGTACTTC; CDR3: CASSPGQEAYEQYF
V: TRBV4-3; D: TRBD2; size: .; J: TRBJ2-3; DNA: TGCGCCAGCAGCCAAGATAGCGGGAGCTCAGATACGCAGTATTTT; CDR3: CASSQDSGSSDTQYF
V: TRBV11-2; D: .; size: few; J: TRBJ2-7; DNA: TGTGCCAGCAGCTTAGTATACGGGGGACCTTACGAGCAGTACTTC; CDR3: CASSLVYGGPYEQYF
V: TRBV5-1; D: TRBD1; size: few; J: TRBJ2-1; DNA: TGCGCCAGCAGCCCCCGGACAGGGCTAGATGAGCAGTTCTTC; CDR3: CASSPRTGLDEQFF
V: TRBV5-1; D: .; size: .; J: TRBJ1-1; DNA: TGCGCCAGCAGGGTACAGGGGAACACTGAAGCTTTCTTT; CDR3: CASRVQGNTEAFF
V: TRBV7-9; D: .; size: .; J: TRBJ2-3; DNA: TGTGCCAGCAGCTTACCGTCGGGGGGCACAGATACGCAGTATTTT; CDR3: CASSLPSGGTDTQYF
V: TRBV11-2; D: .; size: .; J: TRBJ1-1; DNA: TGTGCCAGCAGCAGGGGTGGGGAGGACGCTGAAGCTTTCTTT; CDR3: CASSRGGEDAEAFF
V: TRBV6-5; D: .; size: .; J: TRBJ2-1; DNA: TGTGCCAGCAGTTACTCACAAGCGTACGTCAATGAGCAGTTCTTC; CDR3: CASSYSQAYVNEQFF
V: TRBV4-3; D: TRBD2; size: .; J: TRBJ2-1; DNA: TGCGCCAGCAGCCCGGGACTAGCGGGGGGGGGCAATGAGCAGTTCTTC; CDR3: CASSPGLAGGGNEQFF
V: TRBV28; D: TRBD2; size: .; J: TRBJ2-7; DNA: TGTGCCAGCAGCACCAGCGGGAGAGTCCACGAGCAGTACTTC; CDR3: CASSTSGRVHEQYF